These 4 T cell receptor beta chains share one sample of origin, sequenced in a study of CD8 T cells in ankylosing spondylitis (dated 2017 in TCRdb). The library was built by means of 5' RACE. The instrument given in TCRdb is Illumina HiSeq 2500. TCRdb trimmed the raw reads at Q25, called clones with MiXCR and kept productive beta chains. Every CDR3 protein is listed once, alongside the most common genes and DNA of its rows. This sample has a few hundred thousand distinct CDR3 sequences in its table, and roughly 15% of those were observed once. 0.85% to 1.3% of the sample lies in the top ten. No antigens are known for them. General study outcomes and caveats: Blood from ankylosing spondylitis patients appeared to be characterized by a TCR beta motif composed of eight or nine highly homologous amino acid variants.

Sequencing used blood, either unsorted or a sorted T cell fraction (not recorded which). The source is a male donor with ankylosing spondylitis.

V and J are TRBV20-1 and TRBJ1-2; D is possibly TRBD1 (5 bases). Germline V gene data show CDR1 as DFQATT and CDR2 as SNEGSKA (reference sequence). The V and J ends lost 6 bases and 4 bases respectively, with 24 bases between them. The CDR3 has 16 amino acids. Here the CDR3 reads CSAPARGAEQSYGYTF. The CDR3 DNA follows: TGCAGTGCCCCCGCGAGGGGCGCGGAACAAAGCTATGGCTACACCTTC.

This clonotype was counted a few times. The chain employs TRBV18 and TRBJ2-2, with D possibly being TRBD2 (5 bases). The V gene lost 8 bases and the J gene lost 5 bases, with 15 bases spanning the gap. Per the germline V gene, CDR1 is KGHSH and CDR2 is LQKENI. The CDR3 length is 14 residues. The CDR3 loop is CASSPRGTTGELFF. In nucleotides, the CDR3 is TGTGCCAGCAGCCCCCGGGGAACTACCGGGGAGCTGTTTTTT. The entire variable domain, with the rest obtained from reference TRBV18 and TRBJ2-2, is as follows: NAGVMQNPRHLVRRRGQEARLRCSPMKGHSHVYWYRQLPEEGLKFMVYLQKENIIDESGMPKERFSAEFPKEGPSILRIQQVVRGDSAAYFCASSPRGTTGELFFGEGSRLTVL.

This clonotype appeared a few times. In nucleotides, the CDR3 is TGTGCCAGCAGTCTATTTCCCGGGACCGTCTCCTACGAGCAGTACTTC. Its protein is CASSLFPGTVSYEQYF. This rearrangement joins TRBV27 to TRBJ2-7; D possibly matches TRBD1 or TRBD2 (5 bases each). The CDR3 spans 16 residues. V lost 5 bases to trimming and J lost 0 bases, with 17 bases between them. Germline assignment: CDR1 MNHEY and CDR2 SMNVEV (reference sequence).

The table lists this clonotype with a few counts. CDR3 sequence: CASLPGRYNSPLHF. CDR3 DNA: TGTGCCAGCCTACCCGGACGGTATAATTCACCCCTCCACTTT. The rearrangement links TRBV6-2 or TRBV6-3 to TRBJ1-6; D is uncertain. Trimming removed 8 bases from V and 4 bases from J, with 12 bases in between. This CDR3 is built from 14 residues. Germline V lookup: CDR1 MNHEY, CDR2 SVGEGT.